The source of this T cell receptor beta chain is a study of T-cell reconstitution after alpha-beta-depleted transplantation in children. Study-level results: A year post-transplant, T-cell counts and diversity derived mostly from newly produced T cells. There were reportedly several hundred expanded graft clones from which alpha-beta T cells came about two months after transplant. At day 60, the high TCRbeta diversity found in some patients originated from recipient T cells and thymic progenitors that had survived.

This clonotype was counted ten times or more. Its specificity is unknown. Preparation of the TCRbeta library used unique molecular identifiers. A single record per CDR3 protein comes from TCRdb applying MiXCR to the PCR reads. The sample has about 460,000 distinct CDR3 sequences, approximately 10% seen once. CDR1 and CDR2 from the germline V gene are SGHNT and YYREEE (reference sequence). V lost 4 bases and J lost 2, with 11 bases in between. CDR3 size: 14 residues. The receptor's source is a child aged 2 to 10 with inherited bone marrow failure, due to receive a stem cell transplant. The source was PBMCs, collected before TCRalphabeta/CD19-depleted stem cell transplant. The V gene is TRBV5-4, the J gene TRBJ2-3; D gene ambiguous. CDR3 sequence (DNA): TGTGCCAGCAGCCCCGGGCCTTACACAGATACGCAGTATTTT. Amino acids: CASSPGPYTDTQYF. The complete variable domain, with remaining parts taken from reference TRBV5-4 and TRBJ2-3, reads ETGVTQSPTHLIKTRGQQVTLRCSSQSGHNTVSWYQQALGQGPQFIFQYYREEENGRGNFPPRFSGLQFPNYSSELNVNALELDDSALYLCASSPGPYTDTQYFGPGTRLTVL.